This T cell receptor beta chain was retrieved from a study of patients and donors after allogeneic stem cell transplantation. This clonotype occurred a few times. TCRdb reprocessed the RT-PCR reads with MiXCR, giving one entry per CDR3 protein. The data contain roughly 960,000 distinct CDR3 sequences, roughly 18% of them singletons. The V and J ends lost 6 bases and 13 bases respectively, with 19 bases between them. CDR3 length: 14 amino acids. This sequence joins TRBV12-3 or TRBV12-4 and TRBJ1-6; D may be TRBD1 (5 bases). The origin of this receptor is a human donor who was either an allogeneic HSCT recipient or a stem cell or donor lymphocyte infusion donor (not recorded which). It is not recorded whose cells these are; they may come from a transplant donor. Sequencing was performed on blood, either unsorted or a sorted T cell fraction (not recorded which). CDR3 loop: CASRDGTPDGPLHF. CDR3 in DNA: TGTGCCAGCAGAGACGGGACTCCGGACGGCCCCCTCCACTTT.